These 10 T cell receptor beta chains share one sample of origin, sequenced in a study of identical twins. TCRdb recomputed calls from the 5' RACE reads with MiXCR, one row per CDR3 protein. The sample holds approximately 630,000 distinct CDR3 sequences, around 7.4% seen once. A further study also used this sample, focusing on yellow fever vaccine responses in identical twins.

The sample taken for sequencing was PBMCs. The receptor set was obtained from a woman aged 18-35 years in good health.

In its sample, this clonotype was seen many times. The genes are TRBV12-3 or TRBV12-4 and TRBJ2-3; D may correspond to TRBD1 or TRBD2 (5 bases each). Trimming stripped 0 bases from V and 4 bases from J, with 11 bases between. This CDR3 has 15 residues. The CDR3 region has the DNA TGTGCCAGCAGTTTAGCGAGGGGTGGCCCAGATACGCAGTATTTT. It is translated as CASSLARGGPDTQYF.

This clonotype was counted between two and nine times. The rearrangement links TRBV2 to TRBJ2-3, with 9 bases fitting TRBD2. Germline trimming cut 4 bases from V and 2 bases from J; bases unmatched to any gene: 7. This CDR3 is 16 amino acids long. Germline V CDR1 and CDR2: SNHLY, FYNNEI. CDR3 sequence reads: CASSGWTSANTDTQYF. The CDR3 nucleotides read TGTGCCAGCAGTGGGTGGACTAGCGCCAACACAGATACGCAGTATTTT.

This clonotype has ten or more counts. The chain has TRBV6-1 and TRBJ1-2; 12 nucleotides match TRBD1. The CDR3 extends over 18 amino acids. The V and J ends lost 5 bases and 2 bases, in that order; junction bases with no gene match: 12. Germline V lookup: CDR1 MNHNS, CDR2 SASEGT. CDR3: CASSTRDRGRVPNYGYTF. Written as DNA, the CDR3 is TGTGCCAGCAGTACCCGGGACAGGGGGCGCGTCCCCAACTATGGCTACACCTTC.

This clonotype was recorded many times. The CDR3 here is CASSQEENYEQYF. The CDR3, as DNA: TGCGCCAGCAGCCAAGAGGAGAACTACGAGCAGTACTTC. The V and J genes are TRBV4-1 and TRBJ2-7; no definite D call. V was trimmed by 0 bases and J by 3 bases, leaving 6 bases between them. Germline V gene lookup returns CDR1 MGHRA and CDR2 YSYEKL. The CDR3 totals 13 residues.

Many counts were recorded for this clonotype. The chain combines TRBV7-9 with TRBJ2-2; D may be TRBD2 (5 bases). V dropped 7 bases and J dropped 10 bases, with 13 bases sitting between them. Germline V gives CDR1 SEHNR, CDR2 FQNEAQ (reference sequence). The CDR3 extends over 12 amino acids. The CDR3 nucleotides are TGTGCCAGCAACCTGGCGGGCGTGGAGCTGTTTTTT. Residues: CASNLAGVELFF.

This clonotype was detected many times. The J gene is TRBJ2-5, the V gene TRBV15; D could derive from TRBD1 or TRBD2 (6 bases each). The CDR3 sequence is 13 residues long. From germline, CDR1 is LNHNV and CDR2 YYDKDF (reference sequence). Trimming stripped 3 bases from V and 5 bases from J, with 10 bases between. The CDR3 DNA sequence: TGTGCCACCAGCAGCACAGGGAGGGAGACCCAGTACTTC. Residues: CATSSTGRETQYF.

This clonotype has a handful of counts. The chain has TRBV27 and TRBJ2-3; 7 bases match TRBD2. V dropped 6 bases and J dropped 1; count of bases not matched to a gene: 10. CDR1 MNHEY and CDR2 SMNVEV come from the germline V gene (reference sequence). The CDR3 contains 16 residues. This chain's CDR3 is CASRLAWGRGTDTQYF. In DNA, the CDR3 is TGTGCCAGCAGATTGGCTTGGGGGAGGGGCACAGATACGCAGTATTTT.

This clonotype occurred many times. The chain couples TRBV29-1 to TRBJ2-4, with D maybe TRBD2 (6 bases). There are 16 residues in the CDR3. Trimming stripped 4 bases from V and 0 bases from J, with 16 bases between. Germline CDR1 SQVTM, CDR2 ANQGSEA. CDR3 nucleotides: TGCAGCGTTGTTTTAGGCGGGACTCTAGCCAAAAACATTCAGTACTTC. Translation gives CSVVLGGTLAKNIQYF.

This sequence joins TRBV6-5 and TRBJ2-1; 10 nucleotides match TRBD2. Trimming cost V 2 bases and J 0 bases; bases outside gene matches: 1. Germline V CDR1 and CDR2: MNHEY, SVGAGI. CDR3 length: 16 amino acids. The CDR3 here is CASSYASGSSYNEQFF. The CDR3 DNA reads as TGTGCCAGCAGTTACGCTAGCGGGAGCTCCTACAATGAGCAGTTCTTC.

The V and J genes are TRBV18 and TRBJ1-6, with D uncertain. The ends were cut back, 2 bases at V and 12 bases at J, with 14 bases in the middle. Germline V gives CDR1 KGHSH, CDR2 LQKENI. The CDR3 is made up of 14 amino acids. CDR3: CASSPDAAREPLHF. In nucleotides, the CDR3 is TGTGCCAGCTCACCAGATGCGGCGAGGGAACCCCTCCACTTT.